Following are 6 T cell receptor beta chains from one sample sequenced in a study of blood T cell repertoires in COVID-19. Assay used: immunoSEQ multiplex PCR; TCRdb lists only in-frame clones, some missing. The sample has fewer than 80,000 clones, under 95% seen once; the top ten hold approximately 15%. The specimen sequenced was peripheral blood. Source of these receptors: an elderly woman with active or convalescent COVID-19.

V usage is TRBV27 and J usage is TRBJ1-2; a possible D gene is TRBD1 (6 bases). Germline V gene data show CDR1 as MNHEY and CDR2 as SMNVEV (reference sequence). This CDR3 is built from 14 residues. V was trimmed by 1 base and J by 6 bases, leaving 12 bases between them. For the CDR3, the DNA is TGTGCCAGCAGTTTATTACAGGGTTCGGATGGCTACACCTTC. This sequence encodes CASSLLQGSDGYTF.

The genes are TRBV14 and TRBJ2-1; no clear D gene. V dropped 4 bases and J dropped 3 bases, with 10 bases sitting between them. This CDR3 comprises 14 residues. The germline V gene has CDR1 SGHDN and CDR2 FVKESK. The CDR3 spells CASSRQDFYNEQFF. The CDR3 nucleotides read TGTGCCAGCAGCCGCCAGGATTTCTACAATGAGCAGTTCTTC.

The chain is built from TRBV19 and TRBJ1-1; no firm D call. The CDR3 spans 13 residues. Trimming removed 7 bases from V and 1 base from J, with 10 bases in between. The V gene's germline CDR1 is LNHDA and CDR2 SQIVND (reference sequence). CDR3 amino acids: CASTRSGNTEAFF. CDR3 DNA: TGTGCCAGTACCCGATCCGGGAACACTGAAGCTTTCTTT.

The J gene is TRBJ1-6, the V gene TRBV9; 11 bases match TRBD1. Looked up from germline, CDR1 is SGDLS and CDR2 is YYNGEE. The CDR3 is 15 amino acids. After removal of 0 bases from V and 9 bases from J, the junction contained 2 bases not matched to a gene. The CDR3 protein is CASSVGDRGASPLHF. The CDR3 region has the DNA TGTGCCAGCAGCGTAGGGGACAGGGGGGCTTCACCCCTCCACTTT. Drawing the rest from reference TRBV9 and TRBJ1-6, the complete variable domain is DSGVTQTPKHLITATGQRVTLRCSPRSGDLSVYWYQQSLDQGLQFLIQYYNGEERAKGNILERFSAQQFPDLHSELNLSSLELGDSALYFCASSVGDRGASPLHFGNGTRLTVT.

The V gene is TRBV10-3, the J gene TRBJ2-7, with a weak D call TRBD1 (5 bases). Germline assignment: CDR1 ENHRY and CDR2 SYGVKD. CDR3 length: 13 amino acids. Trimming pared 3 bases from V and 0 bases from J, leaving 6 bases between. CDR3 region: CAISDRGSYEQYF. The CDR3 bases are TGTGCCATCAGTGATAGGGGCTCCTACGAGCAGTACTTC.

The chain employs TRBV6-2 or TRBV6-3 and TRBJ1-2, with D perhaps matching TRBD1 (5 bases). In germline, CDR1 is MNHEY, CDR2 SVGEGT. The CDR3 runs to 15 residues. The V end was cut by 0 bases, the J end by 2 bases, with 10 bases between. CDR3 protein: CASSYSRAGNYGYTF. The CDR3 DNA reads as TGTGCCAGCAGTTACTCGAGAGCAGGGAACTATGGCTACACCTTC.